This TCR beta chain was found in a study of shared clonotypes between healthy human individuals. Whole-study results and caveats: Clonotypes which were not shared had lower generation probabilities than clonotypes that all four donors shared. The study found about 5% of naive CD4 clonotypes shared across a few donors.

As for this clone: Antigen unknown.

V was pared by 0 bases and J by 4 bases, with 9 bases between. CDR1 and CDR2 (germline): SGHVS, FQNEAQ. The CDR3 loop spans 14 amino acids. Sequencing was performed with immunoSEQ multiplex PCR; in TCRdb, only in-frame clones are kept and a portion is missing. The sample contains millions of clones, around 96% of which appear only once. Naive CD8 cells comprised CD45RO-negative, CCR7-positively selected cells, excluding terminally differentiated effector memory CD45RA+ cells. The rearrangement uses TRBV7-8 and TRBJ1-2; D ambiguous. Sequencing was carried out using naive CD8+ T cells sorted from blood. The sequence was obtained from a man between 18 and 35 years old in good health. In DNA form, the CDR3 reads TGTGCCAGCAGCTTAGCGGACGGATTCTATGGCTACACCTTC. Translated, it gives CASSLADGFYGYTF.